This TCR beta chain was sequenced in a study of blood T cells in healthy people across ages. To note about this clonotype: Its antigen is not identified.

Study findings and constraints: TCR beta diversity per million T cells fell roughly linearly with age.

This CDR3 spans 11 amino acids. Germline V gene sequence: CDR1 SNHLY, CDR2 FYNNEI. It was with a sample-barcoded 5' primer and a J-beta primer mix that a second PCR of about 6 to 12 cycles was run. TCRdb reprocessed the 5' RACE reads with MiXCR, giving one entry per CDR3 protein. The data show around 690,000 distinct CDR3 sequences, 58% seen once. This chain uses TRBV2 with TRBJ2-7, with D hard to call. The DNA end lines up better with TRBJ2-5; the J call may be wrong. Sequences were obtained from blood. The source of this sequence is a man aged 60 to 75 in good health. The CDR3 loop is CASKVGETQYF. The CDR3 nucleotides read TGTGCCAGCAAGGTAGGGGAGACCCAGTACTTC.